This passage covers 10 T cell receptor beta chains from one sample sequenced in a study of T cells in tuberculosis. The assay was immunoSEQ multiplex PCR, and TCRdb's table has in-frame clones only and misses some. The data contain around 39,000 clones, more than 85% of them seen just once; the ten biggest clones take up about 7.5%. Sequences were obtained from PBMCs. These receptors were obtained from a donor aged 10 to 29 with latent tuberculosis or without tuberculosis infection.

The rearrangement joins TRBV19 to TRBJ1-2; 12 nucleotides match TRBD1. The length of the CDR3 is 16 residues. Germline CDR1 LNHDA, CDR2 SQIVND (reference sequence). After removal of 5 bases from V and 4 bases from J, the junction contained 8 bases not matched to a gene. In DNA, the CDR3 is TGTGCCAGTAGTGTACTTCCGGGACAGGGGGCCTATGGCTACACCTTC. It encodes CASSVLPGQGAYGYTF.

This clone was picked up one time. J is TRBJ2-1 and V is TRBV4-1; 10 bases are a match to TRBD2. The CDR3 sequence is 16 residues long. Germline-derived CDR1 and CDR2 are MGHRA and YSYEKL. V lost 2 bases and J lost 6; bases outside the gene matches: 7. This CDR3 is CASSQQRLAGSNEQFF. CDR3 DNA: TGCGCCAGCAGCCAACAACGACTAGCGGGTTCCAATGAGCAGTTCTTC.

The chain joins TRBV19 to TRBJ1-2; D might be TRBD1 (6 bases). Germline CDR1 LNHDA, CDR2 SQIVND (reference sequence). The V end lost 6 bases, the J end lost 3 bases, and 17 bases lay between the germline ends. This CDR3 is 15 amino acids long. The CDR3 DNA is TGTGCCAGTAGGGCTGGAAAACAGGGTTACTATGGCTACACCTTC. Its translation is CASRAGKQGYYGYTF.

The V gene is TRBV5-1, the J gene TRBJ1-2; no reliable D call. The V and J ends lost 2 bases and 3 bases respectively, with 17 bases between them. The V gene's germline CDR1 is SGHRS and CDR2 YFSETQ. This CDR3 comprises 16 residues. CDR3 in amino acids: CASSLRRDADYYGYTF. As DNA, the CDR3 is TGCGCCAGCAGCTTACGGAGGGATGCCGACTACTATGGCTACACCTTC. Using reference TRBV5-1 and TRBJ1-2 for the parts outside the CDR3, the full variable domain is KAGVTQTPRYLIKTRGQQVTLSCSPISGHRSVSWYQQTPGQGLQFLFEYFSETQRNKGNFPGRFSGRQFSNSRSEMNVSTLELGDSALYLCASSLRRDADYYGYTFGSGTRLTVV.

The rearrangement uses TRBV2 and TRBJ1-2; D ambiguous. Germline CDR1 and CDR2: SNHLY and FYNNEI. Trimming shortened V by 4 bases and J by 6 bases, and 9 bases separated the two germline ends. The CDR3 is 12 amino acids. The CDR3 region has the DNA TGTGCCAGCAGTGTTCTTGGCCATGGCTACACCTTC. It encodes CASSVLGHGYTF.

The V gene is TRBV7-9, the J gene TRBJ2-3; maybe TRBD2 (6 bases). V was clipped by 1 base and J by 3 bases, with 11 bases between them. The CDR3 contains 15 residues. Germline CDR1 is SEHNR and CDR2 is FQNEAQ (reference sequence). The CDR3 region is CASSLGLALTDTQYF. In DNA form, the CDR3 reads TGTGCCAGCAGCTTAGGTCTAGCGTTGACAGATACGCAGTATTTT.

The J gene is TRBJ2-2, the V gene TRBV6-1; possible D gene TRBD1, 6 bases. Germline V CDR1 and CDR2: MNHNS, SASEGT. This CDR3 has 13 amino acids. V shed 8 bases and J shed 4 bases, with 11 bases lying between them. The CDR3 DNA reads TGTGCCAGCTACAGGGTTACCACCGGGGAGCTGTTTTTT. Translating gives CASYRVTTGELFF.

The CDR3 is CASSVEGHEQYF. CDR3 in DNA: TGTGCCAGCAGCGTGGAGGGCCACGAGCAGTACTTC. The chain carries TRBV9 and TRBJ2-7, with D perhaps TRBD2 (6 bases). Germline CDR1 and CDR2: SGDLS and YYNGEE. V was cut by 2 bases and J by 5 bases, with 8 bases left in between. The CDR3 is 12 residues long.

This clone was picked up one time. V and J are TRBV15 and TRBJ1-1, with D unclear. V dropped 0 bases and J dropped 7 bases, with 9 bases sitting between them. Germline V gene data show CDR1 as LNHNV and CDR2 as YYDKDF (reference sequence). The CDR3 has 13 residues. The CDR3 here is CATSRDFRVEAFF. The CDR3 bases are TGTGCCACCAGCAGAGATTTCCGGGTTGAAGCTTTCTTT.

The gene calls are TRBV5-1 and TRBJ2-3; 14 nucleotides align to TRBD2. V gave up 3 bases and J gave up 0 bases; unmatched junction bases: 3. CDR1 is SGHRS and CDR2 is YFSETQ in the germline V gene. This CDR3 is 17 amino acids long. CDR3 amino acids: CASSWTSGGPSTDTQYF. CDR3 DNA: TGCGCCAGCAGCTGGACTAGCGGGGGGCCGAGCACAGATACGCAGTATTTT.